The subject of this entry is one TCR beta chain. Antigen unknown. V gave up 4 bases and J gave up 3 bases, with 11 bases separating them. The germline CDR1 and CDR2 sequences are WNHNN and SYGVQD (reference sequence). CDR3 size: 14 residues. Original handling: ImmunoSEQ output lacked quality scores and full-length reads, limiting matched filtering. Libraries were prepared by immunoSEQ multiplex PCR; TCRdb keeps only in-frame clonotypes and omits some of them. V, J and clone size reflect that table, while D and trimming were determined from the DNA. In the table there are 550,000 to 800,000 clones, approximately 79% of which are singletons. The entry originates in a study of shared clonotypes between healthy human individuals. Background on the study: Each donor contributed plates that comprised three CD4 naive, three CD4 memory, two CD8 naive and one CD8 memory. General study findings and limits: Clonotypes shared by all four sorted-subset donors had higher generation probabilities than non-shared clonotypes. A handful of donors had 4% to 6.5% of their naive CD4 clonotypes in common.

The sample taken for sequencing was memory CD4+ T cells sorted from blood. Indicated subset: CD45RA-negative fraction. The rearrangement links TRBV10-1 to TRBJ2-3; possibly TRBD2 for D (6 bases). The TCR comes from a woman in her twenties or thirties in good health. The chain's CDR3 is CASSVSGTTDTQYF. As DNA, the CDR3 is TGCGCCAGCAGTGTGTCCGGGACTACAGATACGCAGTATTTT.